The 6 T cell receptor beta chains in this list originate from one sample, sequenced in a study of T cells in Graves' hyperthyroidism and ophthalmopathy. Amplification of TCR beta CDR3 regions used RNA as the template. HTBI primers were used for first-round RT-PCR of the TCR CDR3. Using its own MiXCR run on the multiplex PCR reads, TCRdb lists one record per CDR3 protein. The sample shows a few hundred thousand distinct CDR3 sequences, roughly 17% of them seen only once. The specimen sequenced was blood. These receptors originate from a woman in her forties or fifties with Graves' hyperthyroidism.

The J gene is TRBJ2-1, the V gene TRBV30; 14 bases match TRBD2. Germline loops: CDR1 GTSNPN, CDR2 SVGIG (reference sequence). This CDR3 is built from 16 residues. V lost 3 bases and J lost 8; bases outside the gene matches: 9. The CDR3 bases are TGTGCCTGGAGAGCGACTAGCGGGAGGGCCGGCTATGAGCAGTTCTTC. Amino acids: CAWRATSGRAGYEQFF. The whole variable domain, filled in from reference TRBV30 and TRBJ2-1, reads SQTIHQWPATLVQPVGSPLSLECTVEGTSNPNLYWYRQAAGRGLQLLFYSVGIGQISSEVPQNLSASRPQDRQFILSSKKLLLSDSGFYLCAWRATSGRAGYEQFFGPGTRLTVL.

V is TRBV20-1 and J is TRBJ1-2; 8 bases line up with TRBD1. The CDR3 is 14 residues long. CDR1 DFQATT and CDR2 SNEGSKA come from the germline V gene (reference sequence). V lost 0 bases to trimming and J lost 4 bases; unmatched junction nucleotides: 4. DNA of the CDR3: TGCAGTGCTAGAGACCGGACAGGGCGCTATGGCTACACCTTC. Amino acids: CSARDRTGRYGYTF.

CDR3 coding DNA: TGTGCCAGCAGCGTAGTTTCGGACGCAACCTACGAGCAGTACTTC. It translates to CASSVVSDATYEQYF. This rearrangement joins TRBV9 to TRBJ2-7; D is unclear. CDR1 and CDR2 from the germline V gene are SGDLS and YYNGEE. CDR3 size: 15 residues. V lost 0 bases and J 2 bases, leaving 12 bases between the germline ends.

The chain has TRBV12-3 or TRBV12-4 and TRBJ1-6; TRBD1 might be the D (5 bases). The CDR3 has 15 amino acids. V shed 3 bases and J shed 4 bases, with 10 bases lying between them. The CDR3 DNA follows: TGTGCCAGCAGTTTTCGGGGGGGTTATAATTCACCCCTCCACTTT. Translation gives CASSFRGGYNSPLHF.

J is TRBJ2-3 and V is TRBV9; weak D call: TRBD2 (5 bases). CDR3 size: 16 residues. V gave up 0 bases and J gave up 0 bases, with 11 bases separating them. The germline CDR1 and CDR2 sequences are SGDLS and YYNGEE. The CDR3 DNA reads TGTGCCAGCAGCGTAGGACGGACTTTAAGCACAGATACGCAGTATTTT. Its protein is CASSVGRTLSTDTQYF.

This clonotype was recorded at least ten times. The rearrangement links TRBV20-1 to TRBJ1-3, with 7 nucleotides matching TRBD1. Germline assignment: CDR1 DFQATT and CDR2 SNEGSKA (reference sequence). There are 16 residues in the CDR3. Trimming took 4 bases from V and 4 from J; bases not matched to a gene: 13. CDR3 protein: CSATGTEHGVGNTIYF. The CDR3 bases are TGCAGTGCTACCGGGACAGAACATGGTGTGGGAAACACCATATATTTT.